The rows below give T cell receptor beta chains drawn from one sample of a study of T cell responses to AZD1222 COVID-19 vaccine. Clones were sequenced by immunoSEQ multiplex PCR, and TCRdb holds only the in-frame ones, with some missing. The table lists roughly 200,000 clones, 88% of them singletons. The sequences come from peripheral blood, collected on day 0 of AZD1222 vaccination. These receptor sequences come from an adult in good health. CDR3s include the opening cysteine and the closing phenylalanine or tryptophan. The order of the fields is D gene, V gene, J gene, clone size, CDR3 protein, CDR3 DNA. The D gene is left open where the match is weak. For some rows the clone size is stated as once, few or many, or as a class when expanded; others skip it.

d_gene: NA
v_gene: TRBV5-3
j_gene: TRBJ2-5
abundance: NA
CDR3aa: CARSSFSFRQGLETQYF
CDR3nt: TGTGCCAGAAGCTCCTTCAGTTTCAGGCAAGGATTGGAGACCCAGTACTTC

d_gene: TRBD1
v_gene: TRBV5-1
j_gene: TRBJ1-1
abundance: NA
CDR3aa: CASSSRGTGILSEAFF
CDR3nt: TGCGCCAGCAGCTCCCGGGGGACAGGGATACTCTCTGAAGCTTTCTTT

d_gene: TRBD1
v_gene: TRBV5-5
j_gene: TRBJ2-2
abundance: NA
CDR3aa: CASSQGANAGELFF
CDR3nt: TGTGCCAGCAGCCAGGGGGCTAACGCCGGGGAGCTGTTTTTT

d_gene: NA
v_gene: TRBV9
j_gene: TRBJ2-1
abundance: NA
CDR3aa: CASSVGSRFNEQFF
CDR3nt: TGTGCCAGCAGCGTGGGCTCCCGCTTTAATGAGCAGTTCTTC

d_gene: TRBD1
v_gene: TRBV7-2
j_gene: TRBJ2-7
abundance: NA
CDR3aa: CASSLAAGTGLSYEQYF
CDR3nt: TGTGCCAGCAGCTTAGCAGCGGGGACAGGGTTATCCTACGAGCAGTACTTC

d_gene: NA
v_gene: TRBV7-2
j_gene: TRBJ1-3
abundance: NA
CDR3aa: CASSLASGTGNTIYF
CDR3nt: TGTGCCAGCAGCTTAGCGTCAGGGACTGGAAACACCATATATTTT

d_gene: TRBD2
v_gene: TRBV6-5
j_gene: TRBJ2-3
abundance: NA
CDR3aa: CASTPTAGGTDTQYF
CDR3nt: TGTGCCAGCACACCCACAGCGGGGGGCACAGATACGCAGTATTTT

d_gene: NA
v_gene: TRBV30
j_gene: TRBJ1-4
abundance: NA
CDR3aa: CAWSVRTGDEKLFF
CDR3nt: TGTGCCTGGAGTGTACGGACCGGGGATGAAAAACTGTTTTTT

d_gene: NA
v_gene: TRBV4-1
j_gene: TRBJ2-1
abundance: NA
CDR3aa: CASSQDGNTFNEQFF
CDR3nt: TGCGCCAGCAGCCAAGACGGAAACACCTTTAATGAGCAGTTCTTC

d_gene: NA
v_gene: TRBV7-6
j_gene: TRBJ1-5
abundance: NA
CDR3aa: CASSLSPWGGNQPQHF
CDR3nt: TGTGCCAGCAGCTTAAGCCCCTGGGGTGGAAATCAGCCCCAGCATTTT

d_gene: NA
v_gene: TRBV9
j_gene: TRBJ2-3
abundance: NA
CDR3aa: CASSIQASDTDTQYF
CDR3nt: TGTGCCAGCAGCATACAGGCGTCCGACACAGATACGCAGTATTTT

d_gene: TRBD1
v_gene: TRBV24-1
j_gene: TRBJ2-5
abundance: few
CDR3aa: CATRSGQGNQETQYF
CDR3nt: TGTGCCACCAGGTCGGGACAGGGGAACCAAGAGACCCAGTACTTC

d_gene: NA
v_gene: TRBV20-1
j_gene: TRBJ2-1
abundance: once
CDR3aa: CSASRGHEQFF
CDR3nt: TGCAGTGCCTCCAGAGGGCATGAGCAGTTCTTC

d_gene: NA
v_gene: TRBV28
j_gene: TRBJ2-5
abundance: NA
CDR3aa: CASSSGALQETQYF
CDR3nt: TGTGCCAGCAGTTCGGGGGCTCTCCAAGAGACCCAGTACTTC

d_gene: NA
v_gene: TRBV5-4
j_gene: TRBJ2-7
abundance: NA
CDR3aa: CASSLPGLNSYEQYF
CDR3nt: TGTGCCAGCAGCCTTCCGGGACTCAACTCCTACGAGCAGTACTTC

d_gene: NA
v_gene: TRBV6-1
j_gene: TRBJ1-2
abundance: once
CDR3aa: CASSDPRGNNYGYTF
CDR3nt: TGTGCCAGCAGTGATCCCCGAGGTAACAACTATGGCTACACCTTC

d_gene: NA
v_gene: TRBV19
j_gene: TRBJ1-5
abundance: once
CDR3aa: CASSIAGSNQPQHF
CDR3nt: TGTGCCAGTAGTATAGCAGGGAGCAATCAGCCCCAGCATTTT

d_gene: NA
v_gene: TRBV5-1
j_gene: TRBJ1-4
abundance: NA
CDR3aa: CASSIGTAGEKLFF
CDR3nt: TGCGCCAGCAGCATCGGGACGGCGGGCGAAAAACTGTTTTTT

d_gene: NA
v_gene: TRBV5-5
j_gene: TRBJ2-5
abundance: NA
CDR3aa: CASSALTGDEVETQYF
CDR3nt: TGTGCCAGCAGCGCCTTGACTGGGGACGAGGTAGAGACCCAGTACTTC

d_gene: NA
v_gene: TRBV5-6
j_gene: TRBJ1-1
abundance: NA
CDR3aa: CASTGAGGLRTGGTEAFF
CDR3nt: TGTGCCAGCACGGGGGCCGGGGGGCTCAGAACGGGTGGCACTGAAGCTTTCTTT

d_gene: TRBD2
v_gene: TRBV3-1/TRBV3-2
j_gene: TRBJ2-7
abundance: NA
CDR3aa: CASSQGLAGAPGEQYF
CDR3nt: TGTGCCAGCAGCCAAGGCCTAGCGGGGGCCCCAGGAGAGCAGTACTTC

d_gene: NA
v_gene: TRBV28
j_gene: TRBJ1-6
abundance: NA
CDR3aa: CASSLQANNSPLHF
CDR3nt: TGTGCCAGCAGTTTACAGGCCAATAATTCACCCCTCCACTTT

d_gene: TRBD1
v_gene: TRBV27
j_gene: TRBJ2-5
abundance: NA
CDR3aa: CASSSRDRKETQYF
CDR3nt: TGTGCCAGCAGTTCAAGGGACAGGAAAGAGACCCAGTACTTC

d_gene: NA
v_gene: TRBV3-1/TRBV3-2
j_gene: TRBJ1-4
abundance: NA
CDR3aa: CASRATNEKLFF
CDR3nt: TGTGCCAGCAGGGCAACTAATGAAAAACTGTTTTTT

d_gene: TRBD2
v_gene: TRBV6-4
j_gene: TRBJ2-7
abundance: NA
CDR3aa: CASSSRAGESYEQYF
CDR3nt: TGTGCCAGCAGTTCCCGAGCGGGGGAGAGTTACGAGCAGTACTTC

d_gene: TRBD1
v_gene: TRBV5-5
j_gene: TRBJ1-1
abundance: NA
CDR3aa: CASSKQGALDTEAFF
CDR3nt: TGTGCCAGCAGCAAACAGGGGGCGCTTGACACTGAAGCTTTCTTT

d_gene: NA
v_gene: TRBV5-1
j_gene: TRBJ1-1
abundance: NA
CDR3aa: CASSSSDSTEAFF
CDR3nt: TGCGCCAGCAGCTCGTCGGACAGCACTGAAGCTTTCTTT

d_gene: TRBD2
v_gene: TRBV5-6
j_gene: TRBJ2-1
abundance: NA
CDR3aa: CASSLKKRSAGWWNEQFF
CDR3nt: TGTGCCAGCAGCTTGAAAAAGAGATCAGCGGGGTGGTGGAATGAGCAGTTCTTC

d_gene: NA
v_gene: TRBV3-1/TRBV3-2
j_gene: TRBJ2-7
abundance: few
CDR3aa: CASSQDVGTAQYF
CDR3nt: TGTGCCAGCAGCCAAGATGTGGGGACGGCTCAGTACTTC

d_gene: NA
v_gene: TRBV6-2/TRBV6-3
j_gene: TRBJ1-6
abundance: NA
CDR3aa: CASSYGESSYNSPLHF
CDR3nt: TGTGCCAGCAGTTACGGGGAGAGCTCCTATAATTCACCCCTCCACTTT

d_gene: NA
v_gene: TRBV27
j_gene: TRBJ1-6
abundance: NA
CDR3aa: CASWSSYNSPLHF
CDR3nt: TGTGCCAGCTGGAGCTCCTATAATTCACCCCTCCACTTT

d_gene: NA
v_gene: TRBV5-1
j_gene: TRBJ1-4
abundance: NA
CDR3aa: CASSASGATNEKLFF
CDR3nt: TGCGCCAGCAGCGCCTCAGGGGCAACTAATGAAAAACTGTTTTTT

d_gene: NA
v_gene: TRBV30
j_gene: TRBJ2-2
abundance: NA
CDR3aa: CAWSLLLGTGELFF
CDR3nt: TGTGCCTGGAGTCTCCTTCTTGGCACCGGGGAGCTGTTTTTT

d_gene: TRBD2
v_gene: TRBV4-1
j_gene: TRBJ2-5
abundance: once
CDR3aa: CASSQVSGGREVETQYF
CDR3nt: TGCGCCAGCAGCCAAGTGTCGGGGGGGCGGGAAGTGGAGACCCAGTACTTC

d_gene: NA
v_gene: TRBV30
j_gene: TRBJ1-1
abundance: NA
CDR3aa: CAWSRGMNTEAFF
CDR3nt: TGTGCCTGGAGTCGCGGGATGAACACTGAAGCTTTCTTT

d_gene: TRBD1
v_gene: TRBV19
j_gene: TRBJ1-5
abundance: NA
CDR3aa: CASSDRAANQPQHF
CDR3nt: TGTGCCAGTAGTGACAGGGCCGCCAATCAGCCCCAGCATTTT

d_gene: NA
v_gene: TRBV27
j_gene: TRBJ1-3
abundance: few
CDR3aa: CASSLTYSAGNTIYF
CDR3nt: TGTGCCAGCAGTTTAACCTACAGTGCTGGAAACACCATATATTTT

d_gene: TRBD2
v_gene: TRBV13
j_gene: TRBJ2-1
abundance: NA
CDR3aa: CASSTGTSGGSSSYNEQFF
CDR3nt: TGTGCCAGCAGCACAGGGACTAGCGGGGGGTCTAGCTCCTACAATGAGCAGTTCTTC

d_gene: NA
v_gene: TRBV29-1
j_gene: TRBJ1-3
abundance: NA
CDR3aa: CSVRSDGGNTIYF
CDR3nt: TGCAGCGTTCGTTCGGACGGTGGAAACACCATATATTTT

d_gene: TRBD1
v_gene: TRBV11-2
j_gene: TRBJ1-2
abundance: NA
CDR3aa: CASSLDLAGGAGGYTF
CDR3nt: TGTGCCAGCAGTCTAGATTTGGCAGGGGGCGCCGGTGGCTACACCTTC

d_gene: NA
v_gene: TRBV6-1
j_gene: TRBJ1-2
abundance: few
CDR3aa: CASSEPGGPYGYTF
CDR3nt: TGTGCCAGCAGTGAGCCCGGCGGGCCCTATGGCTACACCTTC

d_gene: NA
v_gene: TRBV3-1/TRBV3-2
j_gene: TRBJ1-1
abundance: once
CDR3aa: CASSPRDKEMNTEAFF
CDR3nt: TGTGCCAGCAGCCCCCGGGACAAAGAAATGAACACTGAAGCTTTCTTT

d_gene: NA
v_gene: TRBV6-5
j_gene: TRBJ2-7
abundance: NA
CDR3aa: CASSYSGPTAYEQYF
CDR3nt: TGTGCCAGCAGTTACTCTGGACCAACCGCCTACGAGCAGTACTTC

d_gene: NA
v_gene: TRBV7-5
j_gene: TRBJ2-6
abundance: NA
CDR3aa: CARSLDVPSSGANVLTF
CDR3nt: TGTGCCAGAAGCTTAGACGTCCCGAGCTCTGGGGCCAACGTCCTGACTTTC

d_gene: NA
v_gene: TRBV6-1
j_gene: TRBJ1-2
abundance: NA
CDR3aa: CASSEALVANYGYTF
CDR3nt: TGTGCCAGCAGTGAAGCGCTTGTGGCTAACTATGGCTACACCTTC

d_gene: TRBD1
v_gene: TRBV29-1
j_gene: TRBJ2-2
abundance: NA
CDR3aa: CSVGGQAANTGELFF
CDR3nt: TGCAGCGTTGGGGGACAGGCCGCGAACACCGGGGAGCTGTTTTTT

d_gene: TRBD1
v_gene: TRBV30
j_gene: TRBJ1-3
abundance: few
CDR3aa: CAWSRTGGTSGNTIYF
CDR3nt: TGTGCCTGGAGTAGGACAGGGGGCACCTCTGGAAACACCATATATTTT

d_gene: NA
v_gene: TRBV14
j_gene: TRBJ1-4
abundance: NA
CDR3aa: CASSPRPGEKLFF
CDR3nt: TGTGCCAGCAGCCCGAGACCGGGTGAAAAACTGTTTTTT

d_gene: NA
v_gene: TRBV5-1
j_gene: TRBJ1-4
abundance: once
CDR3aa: CASSLGQNNEKLFF
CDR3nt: TGCGCCAGCAGCTTGGGCCAGAATAATGAAAAACTGTTTTTT

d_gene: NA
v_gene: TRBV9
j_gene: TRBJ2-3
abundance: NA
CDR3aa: CASARGHASGTDTQYF
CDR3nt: TGTGCCAGCGCGCGGGGGCATGCGTCGGGCACAGATACGCAGTATTTT

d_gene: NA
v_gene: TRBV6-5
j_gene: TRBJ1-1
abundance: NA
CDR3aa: CASKTRPSNTEAFF
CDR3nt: TGTGCCAGCAAAACGAGGCCCTCGAACACTGAAGCTTTCTTT

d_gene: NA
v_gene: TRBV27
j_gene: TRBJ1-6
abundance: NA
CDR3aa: CASCYGGSSPLHF
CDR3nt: TGTGCCAGCTGCTACGGGGGGTCTTCACCCCTCCACTTT

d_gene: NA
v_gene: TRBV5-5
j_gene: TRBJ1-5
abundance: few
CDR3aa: CASSLAMASQPQHF
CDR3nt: TGTGCCAGCAGCTTGGCCATGGCATCCCAGCCCCAGCATTTT

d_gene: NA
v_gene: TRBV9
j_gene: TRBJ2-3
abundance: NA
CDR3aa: CASSVEGSWGTDTQYF
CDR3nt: TGTGCCAGCAGCGTAGAGGGTAGCTGGGGCACAGATACGCAGTATTTT

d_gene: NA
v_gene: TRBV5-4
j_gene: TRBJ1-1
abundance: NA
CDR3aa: CASSLDRSNTEAFF
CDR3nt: TGTGCCAGCAGCTTGGACAGATCGAACACTGAAGCTTTCTTT